The 13 T cell receptor beta chains below come from one sample, sequenced in a study of shared clonotypes between healthy human individuals. Profiled with immunoSEQ multiplex PCR; TCRdb holds only in-frame clones, not every one. Among about 960,000 clones listed, over 60% were seen once. Sequencing input: memory CD4+ T cells sorted from blood. The subset: CD45RA-negative fraction. Source of these receptors: a man between 18 and 35 years old in good health.

The CDR3 DNA is TGTGCCAGCAGCACAGGGGGCTACTACGAGCAGTACTTC. Translation gives CASSTGGYYEQYF. The chain links TRBV2 to TRBJ2-7, with 9 bases that match TRBD1. The V gene end was trimmed by 6 bases and the J gene end by 3 bases; junction bases not matched to a gene: 3. The CDR3 sequence is 13 residues long. Germline loops: CDR1 SNHLY, CDR2 FYNNEI. Using reference TRBV2 and TRBJ2-7 for the parts outside the CDR3, the full variable domain is EPEVTQTPSHQVTQMGQEVILRCVPISNHLYFYWYRQILGQKVEFLVSFYNNEISEKSEIFDDQFSVERPDGSNFTLKIRSTKLEDSAMYFCASSTGGYYEQYFGPGTRLTVT.

The J gene is TRBJ1-2, the V gene TRBV4-2, with D possibly being TRBD1 (5 bases). Trimming removed 4 bases at V and 8 bases at J, with 14 bases between. The CDR3 spans 13 residues. Germline V gene lookup returns CDR1 LGHNA and CDR2 YNFKEQ. The CDR3 DNA follows: TGTGCCAGCAGCCTCCCGTGGGACGGAGGCTACACCTTC. Translating gives CASSLPWDGGYTF.

The chain uses TRBV28 and TRBJ2-5; 10 positions match TRBD2. Germline V gene sequence: CDR1 MDHEN, CDR2 SYDVKM. V lost 2 bases and J lost 10; bases outside the gene matches: 7. This CDR3 spans 14 amino acids. CDR3 nucleotide sequence: TGTGCCAGCAGTTTACTAGCGGGAGTAGATATCCAGTACTTC. This translates into CASSLLAGVDIQYF.

The chain is built from TRBV6-6 and TRBJ1-1; D is possibly TRBD1 (5 bases). With 6 bases removed from V and 5 bases from J, the gap between germline ends came to 13 bases. Germline V gene sequence: CDR1 MNHNY, CDR2 SVGAGI (reference sequence). The CDR3 spans 13 residues. The DNA for the CDR3 is TGTGCCAGCAGAACTCAGGGTTGGACTGAAGCTTTCTTT. Residues: CASRTQGWTEAFF.

This chain connects TRBV7-2 to TRBJ2-7, with TRBD2 identical over 10 bases. V trimming: 5 bases; J trimming: 1 base; junction bases outside the gene matches: 5. Per germline, CDR1 SGHTA and CDR2 FQGNSA. CDR3 length: 15 residues. In DNA, the CDR3 is TGTGCCAGCAGCCAGACTAGCGGGCCATCCTACGAGCAGTACTTC. This translates into CASSQTSGPSYEQYF. The full variable domain, rest sourced from reference TRBV7-2 and TRBJ2-7, is GAGVSQSPSNKVTEKGKDVELRCDPISGHTALYWYRQSLGQGLEFLIYFQGNSAPDKSGLPSDRFSAERTGGSVSTLTIQRTQQEDSAVYLCASSQTSGPSYEQYFGPGTRLTVT.

The chain recombines TRBV30 with TRBJ2-6; 8 positions agree with TRBD1. This CDR3 region has 18 residues. CDR1 is GTSNPN, CDR2 SVGIG, per germline (reference sequence). V gave up 5 bases and J gave up 0 bases; unmatched junction bases: 12. The CDR3 reads CAWERAGTGGSGANVLTF. DNA for the CDR3: TGTGCCTGGGAGAGAGCCGGGACAGGTGGCTCTGGGGCCAACGTCCTGACTTTC.

The chain links TRBV10-3 to TRBJ2-1; 7 bases are shared with TRBD2. After removal of 8 bases from V and 8 bases from J, the junction contained 9 bases not matched to a gene. Germline CDR1 is ENHRY and CDR2 is SYGVKD. There are 13 residues in the CDR3. For the CDR3, the DNA is TGTGCCATCGGCTACACTAGCGCCGATGAGCAGTTCTTC. The encoded protein is CAIGYTSADEQFF.

This chain joins TRBV30 and TRBJ2-5; unclear D gene. The CDR3 has 12 amino acids. V was cut by 2 bases and J by 5 bases, with 9 bases left in between. CDR1 is GTSNPN and CDR2 is SVGIG in the germline V gene (reference sequence). CDR3 residues: CAWSRALETQYF. The CDR3 DNA reads as TGTGCCTGGAGTCGAGCGTTGGAGACCCAGTACTTC. Full variable domain (remainder filled in from reference TRBV30 and TRBJ2-5): SQTIHQWPATLVQPVGSPLSLECTVEGTSNPNLYWYRQAAGRGLQLLFYSVGIGQISSEVPQNLSASRPQDRQFILSSKKLLLSDSGFYLCAWSRALETQYFGPGTRLLVL.

Here the CDR3 reads CASSSPGGSNTEAFF. As DNA, the CDR3 is TGTGCCAGCAGCTCCCCAGGAGGGTCGAACACTGAAGCTTTCTTT. The rearrangement links TRBV7-8 to TRBJ1-1, with D unresolved. Trimming shortened V by 4 bases and J by 1 base, and 13 bases separated the two germline ends. This CDR3 is 15 amino acids long. Germline V CDR1 and CDR2: SGHVS, FQNEAQ.

In its sample, this clone was seen a few times. The V gene is TRBV5-1, the J gene TRBJ2-7, with 7 bases that match TRBD1. V lost 4 bases to trimming and J lost 1 base; unmatched junction nucleotides: 8. This CDR3 comprises 15 residues. Germline lookup yields CDR1 SGHRS and CDR2 YFSETQ. CDR3: CASSGEGARSYEQYF. In DNA, the CDR3 is TGCGCCAGCAGCGGCGAGGGGGCGCGTTCCTACGAGCAGTACTTC.

The V gene is TRBV30, the J gene TRBJ2-1, with 9 bases that match TRBD2. J was trimmed by 8 bases and V by 0 bases; bases with no gene match: 11. Looked up from germline, CDR1 is GTSNPN and CDR2 is SVGIG (reference sequence). CDR3 length equals 16 residues. CDR3: CAWSVRGLAGLYEQFF. The CDR3 bases are TGTGCCTGGAGTGTACGGGGGCTAGCGGGGTTGTATGAGCAGTTCTTC.

The V and J genes are TRBV14 and TRBJ2-7; weak D call: TRBD2 (5 bases). Germline loops: CDR1 SGHDN, CDR2 FVKESK. The V end lost 4 bases, the J end lost 0 bases, and 10 bases lay between the germline ends. The CDR3 is 14 amino acids. This CDR3 is CASSRGLSSYEQYF. CDR3 in DNA: TGTGCCAGCAGCCGAGGGTTAAGCTCCTACGAGCAGTACTTC. The whole variable domain, remainder taken from reference TRBV14 and TRBJ2-7, is EAGVTQFPSHSVIEKGQTVTLRCDPISGHDNLYWYRRVMGKEIKFLLHFVKESKQDESGMPNNRFLAERTGGTYSTLKVQPAELEDSGVYFCASSRGLSSYEQYFGPGTRLTVT.

The rearrangement uses TRBV6-1 and TRBJ2-3; TRBD2 agrees at 9 bases. The V and J ends lost 2 bases and 5 bases, in that order; junction bases with no gene match: 8. The germline V gene has CDR1 MNHNS and CDR2 SASEGT. This CDR3 region has 16 residues. The DNA of the CDR3 is TGTGCCAGCAGTGAAAGGCTAGCGGGGAGTCTAGATACGCAGTATTTT. It codes for CASSERLAGSLDTQYF.